Sequencing of this TCR beta chain was carried out in a study of cytomegalovirus exposure and HLA in healthy donors. Study conclusions and caveats: High sensitivity and specificity were reportedly achieved when the classifier diagnosed cytomegalovirus status.

Notes on this clone: What it recognizes is unknown.

Trimming took off 2 bases at V and 5 bases at J, with 14 bases between the two ends. The CDR3 runs to 15 residues. Germline loops: CDR1 MNHEY, CDR2 SMNVEV (reference sequence). The donors were part of the approximately 120-subject validation cohort, which stood apart from the approximately 700-subject first cohort. This table comes from immunoSEQ multiplex PCR, and its TCRdb copy is limited to in-frame clones, with some not included. The profile shows approximately 98,000 clones, about 85% of them singletons. Sample: PBMCs. The source is a woman between 18 and 29 years old in good health and CMV-seronegative. The chain joins TRBV27 to TRBJ2-3; a possible D gene is TRBD1 (6 bases). CDR3 DNA sequence: TGTGCCAGCAGTTTAGGTGGACAGATAGGAGATACGCAGTATTTT. This encodes CASSLGGQIGDTQYF.